This entry describes one T cell receptor (beta chain). Its specificity is not known. The record originates from a study of identical twins. Study-wide findings and caveats: Insertions were reduced in abundant cord blood beta clonotypes but not in memory repertoires. It was cross-sectional statistical analysis, not following the same donors, that the conclusions relied on.

Germline CDR1 MGHRA, CDR2 YSYEKL. The CDR3 spans 15 residues. The V end lost 4 bases, the J end lost 4 bases, and 14 bases lay between the germline ends. It was template switching that added a universal primer site, and there were unique molecular identifiers on the cDNA. From the 5' RACE reads, TCRdb called clonotypes with MiXCR, one entry per CDR3 protein. Of 1.5 million to 2 million distinct CDR3 sequences in the sample, less than 40% were seen once. The chain uses TRBV4-1 and TRBJ1-3, with D tentatively TRBD1 (6 bases). The source is a newborn girl in good health. Material for sequencing was cord blood. The DNA of the CDR3 is TGCGCCAGCAGCCGAGGCGGGACAAGGGGAAACACCATATATTTT. It codes for CASSRGGTRGNTIYF.